This T cell receptor (beta chain) originates from a study of T cell responses to AZD1222 COVID-19 vaccine listed by TCRdb under 2021. Background for the entire study: Because spike-specific TCR depth and breadth did not differ between the two schedules, AZD1222 recipients who got a second dose at roughly 4 weeks were pooled with those who got a second dose at roughly 12 weeks. A total of 233 trial participants underwent TCR sequencing, of whom approximately 210 received two doses of AZD1222 and around 26 received two doses of the MenACWY control vaccine. Trial participants were enrolled into age subgroups of 18-55, 56-69 and 70-plus years, which contained approximately 150, 28 and 58 TCR-sequenced participants, respectively. Points the paper makes about the study in general: Conclusions about previously exposed vaccinees are limited because only five or six AZD1222 recipients were SARS-CoV-2 seropositive at baseline. CD4 TCRs associated with the vaccine covered the entire spike protein, and the dominant responses were in regions 160-218 and 743-854. Participants were mostly white British and included more females than males, and it was suggested by the authors that clonal diversity may have been underestimated. After two AZD1222 doses, spike-specific TCR breadth and depth were significantly higher than at day 0 and than in MenACWY recipients. The 56-69-year group was small, and its depth increase did not reach significance, likely because of low power. Because no day 14 peak-response samples were available, the repertoires could be characterized only after the peak T cell response. Reportedly, close to half of the unique spike-specific TCRs recognized epitopes lying outside the regions that are mutated in the B.1.351 and B.1.1.7 variants.

Cut back by 6 bases and 7 bases, the V and J ends lie 15 bases apart. The CDR3 starts with the cysteine, ends with the phenylalanine, and has 14 residues. The entry retains the CDR3 DNA only, 42 bases that are in frame from base 1. CDR1 and CDR2 were assigned from the germline V gene (reference sequence) as MNHEY and SMNVEV. A word on this clone: The antigen this receptor binds is unknown. One base away there is no much larger clone; base qualities are not given.

The CDR3 regions of human TCRbeta chains were analyzed by immunosequencing. The published analysis was carried out like this. TCRs in the repertoires were compared against a reference library of SARS-CoV-2-specific TCRs that had been generated with the MIRA antigen-specificity platform. Breadth was defined as the fraction of unique TCRs that were SARS-CoV-2-associated, and depth was defined as the fraction of total T cells that were SARS-CoV-2-associated. Using the MIRA data, each spike-specific TCR was mapped to the spike region that the TCR reacts to and placed in a CD4 or CD8 class. Log10-transformed breadth and depth values were compared by one-way ANOVA with Sidak's multiple comparisons tests. The source is immuneACCESS, and TCRdb retained only in-frame sequences with V and J called. Part of the clones is not carried over; for the studies checked, unresolved V genes explain less than half of this, and the remainder is unexplained. That table furnishes V, J and clone size, whereas the DNA furnished D and trimming. The sample has about 160,000 clones on record, around 95% of them singletons. Of the sample, roughly 1.3% falls within the top ten clones.

The time point label for this specimen denotes: baseline before first vaccination. The vaccinee samples were drawn from two UK trials, COV001 and COV002, one of which was a single-blind randomized controlled phase 2/3 trial testing AZD1222 (ChAdOx1 nCoV-19) in healthy adults. For TCRbeta chain sequencing, PBMC samples were collected from trial participants at day 0 and at day 28 after the second dose. The chain joins TRBV27 to TRBJ2-2; the D gene lacks a confident call. The specimen was peripheral blood, collected on day 0 of AZD1222 vaccination. The clonotype originates from an adult in good health. The base sequence is TGTGCCAGCAGAAACAAACAAATCGTCGGGGAGCTGTTTTTT. The translation is CASRNKQIVGELFF.